Below, one T cell receptor beta chain is given with its context. Its specificity is not known. This entry is derived from a study of T cell repertoires in cytomegalovirus infection. Study-level background: An indication of both CMV infection and matching HLA type came from public TCR beta signatures.

The ends were cut back, 1 base at V and 5 bases at J, with 17 bases in the middle. The CDR3 is 16 residues long. Per the germline V gene, CDR1 is LGHDT and CDR2 is YNNKEL (reference sequence). From the reads, TCRdb called clonotypes with MiXCR, one entry per CDR3 protein. Among some 920,000 distinct CDR3 sequences listed, about a third were seen once. This material consisted of cultured CD8+ T cells from PBMCs, taken from culture after CMV antigen stimulation. The receptor was isolated from a human donor in good health (CMV status not recorded). Some clones in this sample may be carry-over from other donors' samples. The genes are TRBV3-1 and TRBJ2-5; a weak D match, TRBD2 (5 bases). The CDR3 loop is CASSQVSTGNYETQYF. DNA of the CDR3: TGTGCCAGCAGCCAAGTTTCTACCGGGAACTACGAGACCCAGTACTTC.